One T cell receptor (beta chain) is described in this entry. Its antigen is still unknown. Losses at the gene ends were 0 bases for V and 2 bases for J; bases not matched to a gene: 0. Germline V gene sequence: CDR1 SGHTA, CDR2 FQGNSA. CDR3 length: 14 amino acids. Healthy donors had no documented immune events, such as infections, while sampled. Produced via immunoSEQ multiplex PCR; TCRdb's table is partial and in-frame only. This table holds about 98,000 clones, about nine tenths found once. The data were obtained in a study of identifying expanded T cells in peripheral blood. Notes on the study in general: Technical replicates showed roughly 1.2 changed clones; about two weeks about 16; four weeks 19. Approximately 2-week clone count variance significantly increased as total template count grew.

The V and J genes are TRBV7-2 and TRBJ2-5, with 7 bases that match TRBD2. This TCR was sampled from a person aged 18-70 years in good health. Sequencing used blood. CDR3 DNA sequence: TGTGCCAGCAGCTTAGCCGGGGGGCAAGAGACCCAGTACTTC. Its translation is CASSLAGGQETQYF.